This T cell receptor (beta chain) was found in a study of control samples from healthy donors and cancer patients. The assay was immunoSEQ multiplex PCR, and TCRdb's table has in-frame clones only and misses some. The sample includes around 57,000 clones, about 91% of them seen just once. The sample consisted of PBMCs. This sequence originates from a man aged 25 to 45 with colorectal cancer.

CDR3 in DNA: TGTGCCAGCAGCCAAGCGGGGACAGGGGGCTATGAGCAGTTCTTC. This codes for CASSQAGTGGYEQFF. The J gene is TRBJ2-1, the V gene TRBV14; 12 nucleotides align to TRBD1. V dropped 1 base and J dropped 8; count of bases not matched to a gene: 3. The V gene's germline CDR1 is SGHDN and CDR2 FVKESK. The CDR3 contains 15 residues.